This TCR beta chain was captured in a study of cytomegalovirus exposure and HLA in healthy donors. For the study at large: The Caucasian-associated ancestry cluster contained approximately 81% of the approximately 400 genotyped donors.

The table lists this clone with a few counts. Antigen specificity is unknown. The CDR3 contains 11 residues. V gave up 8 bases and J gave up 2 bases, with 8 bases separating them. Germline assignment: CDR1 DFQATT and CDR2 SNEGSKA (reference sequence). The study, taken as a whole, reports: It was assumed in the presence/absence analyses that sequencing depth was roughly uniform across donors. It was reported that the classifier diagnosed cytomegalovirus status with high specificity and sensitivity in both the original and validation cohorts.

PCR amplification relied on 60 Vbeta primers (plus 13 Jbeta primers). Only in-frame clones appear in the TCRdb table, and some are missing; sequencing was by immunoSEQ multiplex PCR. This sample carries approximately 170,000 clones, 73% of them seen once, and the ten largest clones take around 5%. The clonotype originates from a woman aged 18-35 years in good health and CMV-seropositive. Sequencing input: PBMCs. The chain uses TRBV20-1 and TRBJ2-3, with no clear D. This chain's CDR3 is CSPTITDTQYF. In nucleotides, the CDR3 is TGCAGTCCTACTATCACAGATACGCAGTATTTT.